The rows below give T cell receptor beta chains drawn from one sample of a study of shared T cell receptors in the human thymus. Profiling relied on immunoSEQ multiplex PCR, and the TCRdb table lists in-frame clones only, not all of them. The table includes 700,000 to 750,000 clones, over 75% detected once. These sequences were also reported in another study, on human thymus T cells.

What was sequenced was thymocytes. Receptors were obtained from a girl less than two years old with a congenital heart defect. CDR3s include the opening cysteine and the closing phenylalanine or tryptophan. The D gene is left open where the match is weak. The size field is filled for only some rows; it gives once, few, many or a size class.

>NA|TRBV9|TRBJ1-3|NA
CASSPRGYSGNTIYF
TGTGCCAGCAGCCCCCGGGGGTACTCTGGAAACACCATATATTTT
>TRBD2|TRBV14|TRBJ2-7|NA
CASSQDGTTPYEQYF
TGTGCCAGCAGCCAAGACGGGACTACACCCTACGAGCAGTACTTC
>NA|TRBV4-1|TRBJ2-7|NA
CASSQEPSGIYEQYF
TGCGCCAGCAGCCAGGAGCCCTCGGGGATCTACGAGCAGTACTTC
>NA|TRBV5-1|TRBJ2-1|NA
CASSLRLAEAANEQFF
TGCGCCAGCAGCCTCCGGTTAGCGGAGGCCGCCAATGAGCAGTTCTTC
>TRBD1|TRBV29-1|TRBJ2-1|NA
CSARGPGGNEQFF
TGCAGCGCCAGGGGACCAGGGGGCAATGAGCAGTTCTTC
>TRBD1|TRBV5-1|TRBJ1-1|NA
CASSDRVNTEAFF
TGCGCCAGCAGCGACAGGGTAAACACTGAAGCTTTCTTT
>NA|TRBV6-5|TRBJ1-2|NA
CARAAPQAYGYTF
TGTGCCAGGGCAGCCCCACAGGCGTATGGCTACACCTTC
>NA|TRBV18|TRBJ1-2|few
CASSRPCPGNYGYTF
TGTGCCAGCTCACGACCGTGTCCGGGGAACTATGGCTACACCTTC
>TRBD1|TRBV14|TRBJ1-2|NA
CASSPSGQGPLGGFRFNGYTF
TGTGCCAGCAGCCCTTCGGGACAGGGTCCCCTTGGCGGTTTTCGATTCAATGGCTACACCTTC
>NA|TRBV6-1|TRBJ1-5|NA
CASSEARFPYSLHRAVDQPQHF
TGTGCCAGCAGTGAAGCCCGATTTCCGTATTCACTCCACAGGGCGGTCGATCAGCCCCAGCATTTT
>TRBD1|TRBV12-5|TRBJ2-7|NA
CASGPLLQGRYYEQYF
TGTGCTAGTGGTCCTCTTTTACAGGGGCGATATTACGAGCAGTACTTC
>NA|TRBV15|TRBJ2-5|NA
CATRGGWEETQYF
TGTGCCACCAGGGGCGGGTGGGAAGAGACCCAGTACTTC
>NA|TRBV6-5|TRBJ1-3|NA
CASSYTDRSGNTIYF
TGTGCCAGCAGTTATACCGATAGATCTGGAAACACCATATATTTT
>NA|TRBV13|TRBJ1-2|NA
CASSFRNQGRRSYTF
TGTGCCAGCAGCTTCAGGAATCAGGGCCGGCGTAGCTACACCTTC
>NA|TRBV5-1|TRBJ1-6|NA
CASSPYDRQVNSPLHF
TGCGCCAGCAGCCCATACGATCGGCAGGTTAATTCACCCCTCCACTTT
>TRBD1|TRBV12-5|TRBJ1-2|NA
CASGHHQQGKNYGYTF
TGTGCTAGTGGACACCACCAACAGGGGAAGAACTATGGCTACACCTTC
>NA|TRBV18|TRBJ1-6|NA
CASSPPPGNDSPLHF
TGTGCCAGCTCACCACCGCCCGGGAACGATTCACCCCTCCACTTT
>NA|TRBV4-2|TRBJ2-7|NA
CASSQDRSVAEQYF
TGTGCCAGCAGCCAAGATCGGAGTGTGGCCGAGCAGTACTTC
>TRBD1|TRBV6-6|TRBJ1-2|once
CASSTTGTGPHYGYTF
TGTGCCAGCAGTACCACCGGGACAGGGCCTCACTATGGCTACACCTTC
>NA|TRBV7-2|TRBJ1-1|NA
CASSTSPGDTEAFF
TGTGCCAGCAGCACCAGTCCAGGGGACACTGAAGCTTTCTTT
>NA|TRBV10-3|TRBJ1-2|once
CAISDTGGWAGSNYGYTF
TGTGCCATCAGTGATACGGGTGGTTGGGCGGGCAGTAACTATGGCTACACCTTC
>TRBD2|TRBV5-4|TRBJ2-7|NA
CASSSRAGLEDYEQYF
TGTGCCAGCAGCTCGAGGGCGGGACTAGAAGACTACGAGCAGTACTTC
>TRBD2|TRBV7-9|TRBJ2-7|NA
CASSLVRLGASGGYEQYF
TGTGCCAGCAGCTTAGTTAGGCTAGGGGCTAGCGGGGGTTACGAGCAGTACTTC
>NA|TRBV15|TRBJ2-1|NA
CATSRDPTSYNEQFF
TGTGCCACCAGCAGAGACCCTACCTCTTACAATGAGCAGTTCTTC
>TRBD1|TRBV15|TRBJ1-1|NA
CATSTRTGVKVSGTEAFF
TGTGCCACCAGCACCCGGACAGGGGTGAAGGTATCGGGGACTGAAGCTTTCTTT
>NA|TRBV14|TRBJ2-2|NA
CASSRTMANTGELFF
TGTGCCAGCAGCCGTACAATGGCGAACACCGGGGAGCTGTTTTTT
>TRBD2|TRBV30|TRBJ2-3|NA
CAWSARVAGGSSSPDTQYF
TGTGCCTGGAGTGCCAGGGTAGCGGGGGGTTCATCATCCCCAGATACGCAGTATTTT
>NA|TRBV4-3|TRBJ2-1|NA
CASSHTREPLRDEQFF
TGCGCCAGCAGCCATACGAGGGAGCCACTTAGGGATGAGCAGTTCTTC
>TRBD2|TRBV7-2|TRBJ2-7|NA
CASSLESTSGGTYEQYF
TGTGCCAGCAGCTTAGAATCGACTAGCGGGGGAACCTACGAGCAGTACTTC
>NA|TRBV11-2|TRBJ2-7|NA
CASSLDGAAGLYEQYF
TGTGCCAGCAGCTTAGATGGAGCCGCGGGCCTCTACGAGCAGTACTTC
>TRBD2|TRBV18|TRBJ2-1|NA
CASSPSAGAYNEQFF
TGTGCCAGCTCACCATCAGCGGGGGCTTACAATGAGCAGTTCTTC
>NA|TRBV6-5|TRBJ1-5|NA
CASRGRNQPQHF
TGTGCCAGCAGGGGCAGGAATCAGCCCCAGCATTTT
>TRBD1|TRBV4-1|TRBJ1-4|NA
CASSQDMGQLVATNEKLFF
TGCGCCAGCAGCCAAGATATGGGACAGCTCGTAGCAACTAATGAAAAACTGTTTTTT
>TRBD2|TRBV19|TRBJ2-3|NA
CASSIQRGVPDTQYF
TGTGCCAGTAGTATACAGCGGGGAGTCCCAGATACGCAGTATTTT
>TRBD1|TRBV5-1|TRBJ2-3|once
CASSLVPDRAGDTQYF
TGCGCCAGCAGCTTGGTCCCCGACAGGGCCGGAGATACGCAGTATTTT
>TRBD1|TRBV10-3|TRBJ2-3|NA
CAISEYPDRGPHTQYF
TGTGCCATCAGTGAGTATCCGGACAGGGGGCCTCATACGCAGTATTTT
>NA|TRBV13|TRBJ1-2|NA
CASSLEQVGLVNYGYTF
TGTGCCAGCAGCTTAGAACAGGTGGGGCTAGTTAACTATGGCTACACCTTC
>NA|TRBV28|TRBJ1-3|NA
CASSLGAQGQSRGNTIYF
TGTGCCAGCAGTTTAGGGGCCCAAGGACAGAGTCGGGGAAACACCATATATTTT
>NA|TRBV7-3|TRBJ2-5|NA
CASSLGGVGDETQYF
TGTGCCAGCAGCTTAGGAGGGGTTGGGGATGAGACCCAGTACTTC
>NA|TRBV4-3|TRBJ2-3|NA
CASSRDTIITSPGPSAQYF
TGCGCCAGCAGCCGAGACACGATCATCACTAGTCCCGGGCCTTCGGCGCAGTATTTT
>TRBD2|TRBV27|TRBJ2-3|NA
CASSYSGGENTDTQYF
TGTGCCAGCAGTTATAGCGGGGGGGAGAACACAGATACGCAGTATTTT
>NA|TRBV4-1|TRBJ1-2|NA
CASSQVYQGTRMEDTF
TGCGCCAGCAGCCAAGTTTATCAGGGGACGAGGATGGAGGACACCTTC
>NA|TRBV5-6|TRBJ2-2|once
CASSLQFPGELFF
TGTGCCAGCAGTTTACAATTCCCCGGGGAGCTGTTTTTT
>NA|TRBV12-5|TRBJ2-1|once
CASPNPDNEQFF
TGTGCTAGTCCCAATCCAGACAATGAGCAGTTCTTC
>NA|TRBV6-1|TRBJ2-5|NA
CASSPLALQETQYF
TGTGCCAGTTCCCCGCTAGCACTCCAAGAGACCCAGTACTTC
>NA|TRBV6-5|TRBJ1-2|NA
CASSRGGDYGYTF
TGTGCCAGCAGCCGAGGAGGAGACTATGGCTACACCTTC
>NA|TRBV5-1|TRBJ1-2|NA
CASSLVASYGYTF
TGCGCCAGCAGCTTGGTAGCATCGTATGGCTACACCTTC
>TRBD1|TRBV5-4|TRBJ2-1|NA
CASSLTGTGVNEQFF
TGTGCCAGCAGCTTGACGGGGACAGGGGTCAATGAGCAGTTCTTC
>TRBD1|TRBV14|TRBJ1-1|NA
CASSLSTGLNTEAFF
TGTGCCAGCAGCCTTTCGACAGGGCTGAACACTGAAGCTTTCTTT
>TRBD1|TRBV5-1|TRBJ2-2|once
CASSSRDRVSGELFF
TGCGCCAGCAGCTCCCGGGACAGGGTCTCCGGGGAGCTGTTTTTT
>NA|TRBV7-2|TRBJ1-6|NA
CASSLPRGWGNSPLHF
TGTGCCAGCAGCCTCCCCAGGGGTTGGGGGAATTCACCCCTCCACTTT
>TRBD2|TRBV5-1|TRBJ2-1|NA
CASSLATSGGSEQFF
TGCGCCAGCAGCTTGGCGACTAGCGGGGGGAGTGAGCAGTTCTTC
>NA|TRBV5-1|TRBJ1-2|NA
CASSLYSSNGYTF
TGCGCCAGCAGCTTGTACAGTTCAAATGGCTACACCTTC
>TRBD1|TRBV9|TRBJ1-6|NA
CASRGQGTSDNSPLHF
TGTGCCAGCAGGGGACAGGGGACGAGTGATAATTCACCCCTCCACTTT